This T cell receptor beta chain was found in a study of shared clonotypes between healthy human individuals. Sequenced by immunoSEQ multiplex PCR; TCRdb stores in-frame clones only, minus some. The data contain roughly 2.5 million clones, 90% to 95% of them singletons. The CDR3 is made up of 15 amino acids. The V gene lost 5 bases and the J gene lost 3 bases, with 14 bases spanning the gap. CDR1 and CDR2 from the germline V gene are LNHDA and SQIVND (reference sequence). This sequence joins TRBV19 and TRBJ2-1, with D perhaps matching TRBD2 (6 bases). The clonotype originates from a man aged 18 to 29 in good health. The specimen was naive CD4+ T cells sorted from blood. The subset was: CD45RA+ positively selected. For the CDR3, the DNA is TGTGCCAGTAGTGCCGGGACTGTCCTCTACAATGAGCAGTTCTTC. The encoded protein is CASSAGTVLYNEQFF.